The T cell receptor (beta chain) under discussion was sequenced for a study of shared clonotypes between healthy human individuals (TCRdb year 2020). For context, the study as a whole: A few men and two women, aged 18 to 49 years, made up the cohort. Per donor, leukapheresis produced somewhere between about 0.85 and 10 billion PBMCs. Per donor, three plates each were used for CD4 naive and CD4 memory, two for CD8 naive, and one for CD8 memory. To increase sequencing depth and limit assay-specific biases, different laboratories used diverse techniques to prepare libraries and sequence TCR repertoires. The study deeply sequenced blood TCR repertoires of about 5 healthy adults to estimate repertoire size and the extent of clonotype sharing between individuals. Study-wide findings and limitations: The small number of donors limited the genetic and exposure-history diversity represented. Only blood was sampled, and tissue TCR repertoires likely differ from those in blood. Approximately 5% of naive CD4, around 3.6% of naive CD8, roughly 2.5% of memory CD4, and around 0.4% of memory CD8 clonotypes were shared across a few donors. Incomplete sequencing was indicated by rarefaction of sorted-subset datasets, despite the large sequencing depth. Estimated clonotype richness was generally larger for naive than for memory subsets. Pairwise subsampling led to the expectation that sequencing depth would affect the degree of clonotype sharing among donors. Compared with non-shared clonotypes, the clonotypes found in all four sorted-subset donors had higher generation probabilities.

Details on this clone: Its cognate antigen has yet to be identified. No much larger clone exists at a distance of one base, and base qualities are not known.

Using the deep immunoSEQ assay, TCR CDR3 regions were amplified from genomic DNA by multiplex PCR. Extracted genomic DNA from each cell subset was spread evenly across all wells of several immunoSEQ 96-well plates, with each plate serving as a replicate. For sorted subsets, roughly 190 ng of genomic DNA, equivalent to 25,000 to 30,000 T cell genomes, went into each replicate PCR. Purified libraries were measured with a Qubit 3.0 fluorometer, size-checked on a Bioanalyzer 2100, and measured again with the KAPA Library Quantification kit. Every immunoSEQ 96-well plate was sequenced on a dedicated single-read 150-cycle Illumina NextSeq 550 flow cell. The authors' pipeline ran thus. Because the immunoSEQ output included only junctional sequences and no quality scores, the filtering could not be the same as the filtering used for full-length reads. To assign V/J genes and CDR3, sequences were annotated against IMGT germline references using PyIR, a Python wrapper for IgBLAST v1.9. Any read was removed if the V/J assignment was weak (E-value above 1e-6), the CDR3 was missing, or the read contained stop codons, out-of-frame junctions, or ambiguous translated residues. A V3J clonotype was defined by an identical inferred V gene, J gene, and CDR3 amino acid sequence. To compute the percentage overlap between repertoires, the number of shared unique clonotypes was divided by the size of the smaller repertoire. RTK rarefaction, the Chao1 estimator, and Recon v2.1 estimates of unobserved clonotypes were used to assess repertoire richness. Generation probabilities for all TCRbeta clonotypes obtained by the gDNA method from a handful of donors were computed using OLGA. The table comes from immuneACCESS by way of TCRdb, which keeps in-frame sequences with V and J called. Part of the clones is missing from these tables; in studies checked, under half for an unresolved V gene and the rest for unknown reasons. Clonal size and the V and J genes are those of that table, whereas D and trimming came from the DNA. The sample table records millions of clones; about 92% of these occur just once. Roughly 0.15% of the sample is held by the ten biggest clonotypes.

Including the terminal cysteine and phenylalanine, the CDR3 comprises 15 residues. Only the CDR3 DNA stays, 45 bases, in frame from base 1. The germline V gene yields MDHEN for CDR1 and SYDVKM for CDR2. The donors were healthy, HIV-negative adults who had no recently reported acute infections or vaccinations. Every donor was a Caucasian adult living in Nashville, Tennessee, USA. CD4+ T cells were enriched by magnetic negative selection, after which naive cells were positively selected on CD45RA and the negative fraction was taken as the memory subset. Blood was collected by leukapheresis, and PBMCs were isolated by Ficoll-Histopaque density gradient centrifugation and then cryopreserved in liquid nitrogen vapor phase. Purity and quantity of every magnetically sorted T cell population were checked by analytical flow cytometry. Each sorted fraction had its genomic DNA isolated and then quantified by UV absorbance on a Nanodrop 2000c.

This TCR was sampled from a man younger than 35 in good health. The chain joins TRBV28 to TRBJ2-5; TRBD2 is a possible D gene, resting on 5 matching bases. The DNA end is more similar to TRBJ2-7, so the J call may be wrong. The sample was naive CD4+ T cells sorted from blood. According to the study, the label for this sample's cell subset or site signals: CD45RA+ positively selected. The CDR3 reads as follows: CASSLSTRSSYEQYF. In nucleotides, the sequence is TGTGCCAGCAGTTTGAGCACTAGGAGCTCCTACGAGCAGTACTTC.